What follows are 24 T cell receptor beta chains derived from one specimen sequenced in a study of blood T cell repertoires in COVID-19. Produced via immunoSEQ multiplex PCR; TCRdb's table is partial and in-frame only. This sample has approximately 140,000 clones, with 65% to 90% found just once. Sequencing was done on a sample of peripheral blood. The origin of the receptors is a man between 65 and 85 years old with acute or convalescent COVID-19.

This chain connects TRBV12-5 to TRBJ2-7; 12 bases align to TRBD1. This CDR3 region has 14 residues. The V segment lost 7 bases and the J segment 4 bases; nucleotides outside the gene matches: 5. The germline CDR1 and CDR2 sequences are LGHNT and FRNRAP. CDR3 residues: CASAPGQGAYEQYF. CDR3 nucleotides: TGTGCTAGTGCTCCGGGACAGGGGGCGTACGAGCAGTACTTC.

As for this clone: At one end, the junction sequence differs from germline, possibly due to a read error. As DNA, the CDR3 is TGTGCCAGCAGCCTAACAGGACGGGAGGGCTTTGAGCAGTTCTTC. Translated, it gives CASSLTGREGFEQFF. V and J are TRBV7-3 and TRBJ2-1, with 8 positions matching TRBD2. Per the germline V gene, CDR1 is SGHTA and CDR2 is FQGTGA. This CDR3 has 15 residues.

V gene TRBV18 combines with J gene TRBJ1-5; D might be TRBD1 (5 bases). Trimming left V 6 bases short and J 3 bases short, with 18 bases between. The CDR3 is made up of 16 amino acids. Germline CDR1 KGHSH, CDR2 LQKENI. This CDR3 reads CASSPNDRANNQPQHF. In nucleotides, the CDR3 is TGTGCCAGCTCTCCAAATGACAGAGCGAACAATCAGCCCCAGCATTTT.

This chain uses TRBV7-2 with TRBJ2-3; 7 bases are a match to TRBD1. The trim removed 5 bases at V and 0 bases at J, leaving 8 bases unmatched. CDR1 and CDR2 from the germline V gene are SGHTA and FQGNSA. The CDR3 is made up of 16 amino acids. CDR3 DNA: TGTGCCAGCAGCACCCGACAGGGAAGAAGCACAGATACGCAGTATTTT. Translating gives CASSTRQGRSTDTQYF.

A single count supports this clone. This chain links TRBV28 with TRBJ2-5; 7 bases fit TRBD2. From germline, CDR1 is MDHEN and CDR2 SYDVKM. The ends lost 3 bases at V and 2 bases at J; junction bases unmatched: 0. There are 13 residues in the CDR3. The CDR3 here is CASSFGRQETQYF. Here the CDR3 DNA reads TGTGCCAGCAGTTTCGGGAGGCAAGAGACCCAGTACTTC.

The chain combines TRBV28 with TRBJ1-1, with a tentative D call TRBD1 (6 bases). CDR1 MDHEN and CDR2 SYDVKM come from the germline V gene. The germline V and J ends were trimmed by 4 bases and 6 bases, with 18 bases remaining between them. This CDR3 has 15 residues. The CDR3 sequence: CASSSLQGVVAEAFF. The CDR3 DNA is TGTGCCAGCAGTTCACTACAGGGAGTGGTAGCTGAAGCTTTCTTT.

The chain carries TRBV18 and TRBJ2-5; D perhaps matches TRBD2 (5 bases). This CDR3 spans 13 amino acids. V was clipped by 3 bases and J by 5 bases, with 10 bases between them. Germline V gives CDR1 KGHSH, CDR2 LQKENI. The CDR3: CASSPSGWETQYF. Here the CDR3 DNA reads TGTGCCAGCTCACCGTCGGGGTGGGAGACCCAGTACTTC.

The rearrangement links TRBV19 to TRBJ1-5; no clear D gene. V dropped 5 bases and J dropped 0 bases, with 5 bases sitting between them. CDR1 LNHDA and CDR2 SQIVND come from the germline V gene (reference sequence). This CDR3 is built from 13 residues. CDR3 region: CASSSLSNQPQHF. The CDR3 nucleotides read TGTGCCAGTAGTTCCCTTAGCAATCAGCCCCAGCATTTT.

The V call is TRBV6-2 or TRBV6-3, the J call TRBJ2-1; D is unclear. The length of the CDR3 is 11 residues. CDR1 is MNHEY and CDR2 is SVGEGT in the germline V gene. Trimming removed 4 bases at V and 7 bases at J, with 5 bases between. The CDR3 loop is CASSSLNEQFF. In nucleotides, the CDR3 is TGTGCCAGCAGTTCCCTTAATGAGCAGTTCTTC.

Note on this clone: Within the sample, other DNA sequences also encode this same CDR3. The chain carries TRBV6-5 and TRBJ2-3; TRBD1 is a possible D gene (6 bases). The CDR3 is made up of 13 amino acids. The V end lost 7 bases, the J end lost 3 bases, and 11 bases lay between the germline ends. Germline V gives CDR1 MNHEY, CDR2 SVGAGI. The DNA of the CDR3 is TGTGCCAGCAATTTTCAGGGGACAGATACGCAGTATTTT. Its protein is CASNFQGTDTQYF.

The chain is built from TRBV6-2 or TRBV6-3 and TRBJ1-4; possible D gene TRBD1, 6 bases. V was cut by 4 bases and J by 5 bases, with 11 bases left in between. Germline V gene data show CDR1 as MNHEY and CDR2 as SVGEGT. The CDR3 spans 14 residues. CDR3 protein: CASSFGQQNEKLFF. The CDR3 coding sequence is TGTGCCAGCAGTTTCGGACAGCAGAATGAAAAACTGTTTTTT.

V usage is TRBV4-1 and J usage is TRBJ1-1, with D perhaps TRBD1 (6 bases). The V gene's germline CDR1 is MGHRA and CDR2 YSYEKL. Trimming removed 5 bases from V and 0 bases from J, with 13 bases in between. The length of the CDR3 is 15 residues. The CDR3 spells CASSVRDTMNTEAFF. The DNA for the CDR3 is TGCGCCAGCAGCGTCCGGGACACCATGAACACTGAAGCTTTCTTT.

The chain is built from TRBV28 and TRBJ2-3; D gene uncertain. V gave up 3 bases and J gave up 6 bases, with 19 bases separating them. This CDR3 is 16 amino acids long. Germline CDR1 and CDR2: MDHEN and SYDVKM. The CDR3 reads CASSLPGVGVKDTQYF. The CDR3 bases are TGTGCCAGCAGTTTGCCCGGTGTTGGAGTCAAGGATACGCAGTATTTT.

The chain links TRBV7-2 to TRBJ2-5; 9 nucleotides agree with TRBD1. This CDR3 contains 13 residues. Germline lookup yields CDR1 SGHTA and CDR2 FQGNSA. After removal of 5 bases from V and 5 bases from J, the junction contained 3 bases not matched to a gene. CDR3: CASSRDRAETQYF. DNA for the CDR3: TGTGCCAGCAGCAGGGACAGGGCGGAGACCCAGTACTTC.

The chain carries TRBV7-2 and TRBJ2-7; 10 bases align to TRBD1. J was trimmed by 0 bases and V by 6 bases; bases with no gene match: 8. From germline, CDR1 is SGHTA and CDR2 FQGNSA. This CDR3 has 16 amino acids. CDR3 protein: CASSPRRQGASYEQYF. The CDR3 nucleotides are TGTGCCAGCAGTCCCAGAAGACAGGGGGCCTCCTACGAGCAGTACTTC.

The chain links TRBV27 to TRBJ1-6, with 10 bases lining up with TRBD1. The germline gives CDR1 MNHEY, CDR2 SMNVEV (reference sequence). With V trimmed by 5 bases and J by 7 bases, 2 bases remained unmatched. The CDR3 consists of 14 residues. The CDR3 nucleotides are TGTGCCAGCAGTGTGGACAGGGGGAATTCACCCCTCCACTTT. This codes for CASSVDRGNSPLHF.

This chain uses TRBV11-2 with TRBJ1-3, with D perhaps TRBD1 (6 bases). Trimming cost V 5 bases and J 3 bases, with 11 bases left between them. Germline V gene data show CDR1 as SGHAT and CDR2 as FQNNGV. The CDR3 has 14 residues. The CDR3 DNA reads as TGTGCCAGCAGCCCAGGGGTGGATGGAAACACCATATATTTT. Its translation is CASSPGVDGNTIYF. The full variable domain, in which reference TRBV11-2 and TRBJ1-3 provide the parts outside the CDR3, is EAGVAQSPRYKIIEKRQSVAFWCNPISGHATLYWYQQILGQGPKLLIQFQNNGVVDDSQLPKDRFSAERLKGVDSTLKIQPAKLEDSAVYLCASSPGVDGNTIYFGEGSWLTVV.

The chain couples TRBV6-2 or TRBV6-3 to TRBJ1-5; D perhaps matches TRBD1 (5 bases). V lost 0 bases and J lost 3, with 15 bases in between. Germline V CDR1 and CDR2: MNHEY, SVGEGT. This CDR3 comprises 17 residues. This CDR3 is CASSYSAGGTPNQPQHF. In DNA form, the CDR3 reads TGTGCCAGCAGTTACTCAGCGGGCGGGACGCCCAATCAGCCCCAGCATTTT.

This clone came up once. This rearrangement joins TRBV10-3 to TRBJ2-5; 14 positions match TRBD2. The CDR3 loop spans 14 amino acids. Germline-derived CDR1 and CDR2 are ENHRY and SYGVKD. Trimming cost V 10 bases and J 5 bases; bases outside gene matches: 6. CDR3 sequence: CATRLAGGVETQYF. CDR3 sequence (DNA): TGTGCCACCAGACTAGCGGGAGGGGTGGAGACCCAGTACTTC.

This chain links TRBV19 with TRBJ1-2, with a weak D call TRBD1 (6 bases). The CDR3 consists of 12 residues. The germline CDR1 and CDR2 sequences are LNHDA and SQIVND (reference sequence). V lost 3 bases and J lost 8, with 10 bases in between. CDR3 in amino acids: CASSMRGSGYTF. The CDR3 bases are TGTGCCAGTAGTATGAGGGGGTCCGGCTACACCTTC.

In the case of this clone: One junction end disagrees with the germline gene, perhaps due to a read error. The chain's CDR3 is CASSLNLAGGEQFF. Written as DNA, the CDR3 is TGTGCTAGCAGCTTAAATCTAGCGGGAGGCGAGCAGTTCTTC. J is TRBJ2-1 and V is TRBV7-7, with 11 bases aligning to TRBD2. Germline CDR1 is SSHAT and CDR2 is FNYEAQ (reference sequence). This CDR3 comprises 14 residues.

The chain employs TRBV5-6 and TRBJ2-7; no clear D gene. Germline CDR1 and CDR2: SGHDT and YYEEEE. Between the trimmed V and J ends, which lost 1 base and 3 bases, there was a span of 14 bases. The CDR3 has 15 residues. The CDR3 is CASSLTDNLFYEQYF. The CDR3 nucleotides read TGTGCCAGCAGCTTGACAGACAACCTTTTCTACGAGCAGTACTTC.

The chain employs TRBV6-4 and TRBJ2-2; 8 bases align to TRBD2. Germline trimming cut 8 bases from V and 4 bases from J; bases unmatched to any gene: 12. Germline V gives CDR1 MRHNA, CDR2 SNTAGT. The CDR3 spans 16 residues. The CDR3 reads CASRRTAGGGTGELFF. The CDR3 region has the DNA TGTGCCAGCCGAAGAACGGCGGGAGGTGGCACCGGGGAGCTGTTTTTT.

J is TRBJ2-7 and V is TRBV3-1 (or the pseudogene TRBV3-2); 8 bases align to TRBD2. Germline V lookup: CDR1 LGHDT, CDR2 YNNKEL (reference sequence). The CDR3 is 12 amino acids. Trimming cost V 4 bases and J 9 bases; bases outside gene matches: 5. The CDR3 loop is CASSPAGEGQYF. CDR3 DNA sequence: TGTGCCAGCAGCCCAGCGGGAGAGGGGCAGTACTTC.